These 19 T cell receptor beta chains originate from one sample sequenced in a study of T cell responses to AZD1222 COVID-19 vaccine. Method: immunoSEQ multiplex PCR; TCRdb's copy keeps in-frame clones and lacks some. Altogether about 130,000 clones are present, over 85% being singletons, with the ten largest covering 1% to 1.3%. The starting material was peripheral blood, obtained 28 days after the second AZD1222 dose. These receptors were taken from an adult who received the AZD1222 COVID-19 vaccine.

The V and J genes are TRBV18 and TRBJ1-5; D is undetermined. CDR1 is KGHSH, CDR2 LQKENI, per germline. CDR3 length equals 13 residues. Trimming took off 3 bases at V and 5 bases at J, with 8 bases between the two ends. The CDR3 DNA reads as TGTGCCAGCTCACCGGAAACGGATCAGCCCCAGCATTTT. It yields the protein CASSPETDQPQHF.

The DNA of the CDR3 is TGTGCCAGCAGCTCACAGGGGGCTGACACCGGGGAGCTGTTTTTT. Translation gives CASSSQGADTGELFF. The V gene is TRBV7-9, the J gene TRBJ2-2; 9 nucleotides line up with TRBD1. The CDR3 extends over 15 amino acids. CDR1 is SEHNR, CDR2 FQNEAQ, per germline (reference sequence). J lost 3 bases, V lost 4 bases, and 3 bases had no gene match.

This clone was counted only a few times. CDR3 DNA: TGTGCCTGGAGCGGCGGGGGGGCAGGCGAGCAGTACTTC. Amino acid sequence: CAWSGGGAGEQYF. V gene TRBV30 combines with J gene TRBJ2-7, with 9 nucleotides matching TRBD2. The junction had 6 bases not matched to a gene; V was cut back by 3 bases and J by 6 bases. The germline gives CDR1 GTSNPN, CDR2 SVGIG (reference sequence). CDR3 length: 13 residues.

CDR3 sequence (DNA): TGCGCCAGCAGTCTCGGACAGGGAACCGGCGAGCAGTACTTC. Translating it yields CASSLGQGTGEQYF. This chain joins TRBV5-1 and TRBJ2-7, with TRBD1 matching 8 bases. The CDR3 is 14 amino acids. J gave up 6 bases and V 5 bases, and 10 bases lay outside the gene matches. Germline loops: CDR1 SGHRS, CDR2 YFSETQ.

The CDR3 loop reads CASSFSYNEQFF. The DNA of the CDR3 is TGTGCCAGCAGTTTTTCCTACAATGAGCAGTTCTTC. The V and J genes are TRBV12-3 or TRBV12-4 and TRBJ2-1, with D uncertain. This CDR3 is built from 12 residues. V dropped 3 bases and J dropped 1 base, with 1 base sitting between them.

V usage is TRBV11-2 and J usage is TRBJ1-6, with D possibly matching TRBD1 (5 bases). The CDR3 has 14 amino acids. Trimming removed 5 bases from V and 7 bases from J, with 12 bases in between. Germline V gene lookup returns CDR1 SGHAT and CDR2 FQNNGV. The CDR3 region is CASSPGTVNSPLHF. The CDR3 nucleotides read TGTGCCAGCAGCCCCGGGACGGTGAATTCACCCCTCCACTTT.

CDR3 DNA sequence: TGTGCCAGCAGCCCCGAGGCGGGGCGTACGCAGTATTTT. As protein: CASSPEAGRTQYF. This chain uses TRBV7-3 with TRBJ2-3; the D gene is possibly TRBD2 (6 bases). The CDR3 runs to 13 residues. Germline V gene data show CDR1 as SGHTA and CDR2 as FQGTGA. V was pared by 5 bases and J by 8 bases, with 14 bases between.

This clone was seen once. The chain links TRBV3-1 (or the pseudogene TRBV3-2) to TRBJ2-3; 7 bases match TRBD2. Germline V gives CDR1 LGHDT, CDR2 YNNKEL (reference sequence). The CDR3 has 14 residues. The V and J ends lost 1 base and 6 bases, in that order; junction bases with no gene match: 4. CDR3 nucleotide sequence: TGTGCCAGCAGCCAAGGGGCGGGGGTGGATACGCAGTATTTT. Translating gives CASSQGAGVDTQYF.

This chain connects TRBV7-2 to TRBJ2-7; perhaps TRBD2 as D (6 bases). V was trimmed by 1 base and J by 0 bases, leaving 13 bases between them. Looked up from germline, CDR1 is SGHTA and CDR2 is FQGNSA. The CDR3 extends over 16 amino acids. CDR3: CASSLDGGTYSYEQYF. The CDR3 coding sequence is TGTGCCAGCAGCTTAGATGGTGGGACTTACTCCTACGAGCAGTACTTC. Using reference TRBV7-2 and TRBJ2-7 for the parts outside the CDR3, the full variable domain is GAGVSQSPSNKVTEKGKDVELRCDPISGHTALYWYRQSLGQGLEFLIYFQGNSAPDKSGLPSDRFSAERTGGSVSTLTIQRTQQEDSAVYLCASSLDGGTYSYEQYFGPGTRLTVT.

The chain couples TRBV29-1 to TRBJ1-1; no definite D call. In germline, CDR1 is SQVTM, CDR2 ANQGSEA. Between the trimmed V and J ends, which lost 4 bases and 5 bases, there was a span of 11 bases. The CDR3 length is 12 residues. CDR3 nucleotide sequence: TGCAGCGTTGGTCAGGCTTGGACTGAAGCTTTCTTT. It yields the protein CSVGQAWTEAFF.

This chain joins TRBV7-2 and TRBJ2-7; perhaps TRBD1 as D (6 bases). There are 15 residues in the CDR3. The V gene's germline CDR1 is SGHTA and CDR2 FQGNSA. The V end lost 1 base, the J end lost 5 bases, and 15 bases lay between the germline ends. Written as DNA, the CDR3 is TGTGCCAGCAGCTTAGAATTCGGATGGGGGCACGAGCAGTACTTC. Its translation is CASSLEFGWGHEQYF.

The CDR3 spells CASSQDRSGMGANYGYTF. DNA of the CDR3: TGTGCCAGCAGCCAAGATCGGTCAGGGATGGGAGCTAACTATGGCTACACCTTC. The J gene is TRBJ1-2, the V gene TRBV4-2, with D possibly matching TRBD1 (5 bases). This CDR3 is built from 18 residues. V dropped 0 bases and J dropped 0 bases, with 17 bases sitting between them. Germline CDR1 LGHNA, CDR2 YNFKEQ.

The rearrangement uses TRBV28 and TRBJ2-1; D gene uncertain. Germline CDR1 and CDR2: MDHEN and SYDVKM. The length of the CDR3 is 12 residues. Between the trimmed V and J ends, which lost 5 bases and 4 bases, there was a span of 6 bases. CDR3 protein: CASSGPYNEQFF. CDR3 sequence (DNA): TGTGCCAGCAGTGGTCCGTACAATGAGCAGTTCTTC.

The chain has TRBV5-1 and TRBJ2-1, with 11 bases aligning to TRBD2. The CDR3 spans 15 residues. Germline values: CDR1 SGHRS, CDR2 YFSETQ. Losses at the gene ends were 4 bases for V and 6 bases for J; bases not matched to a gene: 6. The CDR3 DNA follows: TGCGCCAGCAGCAATCTAGCGGGAGGCCGCAATGAGCAGTTCTTC. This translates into CASSNLAGGRNEQFF.

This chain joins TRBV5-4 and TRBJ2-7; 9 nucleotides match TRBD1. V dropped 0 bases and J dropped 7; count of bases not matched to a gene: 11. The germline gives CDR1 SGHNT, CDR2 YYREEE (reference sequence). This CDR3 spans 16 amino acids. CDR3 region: CASSLGGPGQGQEQYF. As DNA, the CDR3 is TGTGCCAGCAGCTTGGGGGGTCCGGGACAGGGTCAGGAGCAGTACTTC.

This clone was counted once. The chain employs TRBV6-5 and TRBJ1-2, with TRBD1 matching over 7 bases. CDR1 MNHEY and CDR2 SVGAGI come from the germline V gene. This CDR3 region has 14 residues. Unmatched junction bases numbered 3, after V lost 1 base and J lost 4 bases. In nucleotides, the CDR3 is TGTGCCAGCAGTTACTTACGGACAGGCTATGGCTACACCTTC. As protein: CASSYLRTGYGYTF.

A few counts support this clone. CDR3 DNA sequence: TGTGCCAGCAGCGCGGCACTTACTAACTATGGCTACACCTTC. As protein: CASSAALTNYGYTF. The chain combines TRBV6-5 with TRBJ1-2, with unresolved D. The CDR3 runs to 14 residues. In germline, CDR1 is MNHEY, CDR2 SVGAGI. Trimming cost V 6 bases and J 0 bases, with 11 bases left between them.

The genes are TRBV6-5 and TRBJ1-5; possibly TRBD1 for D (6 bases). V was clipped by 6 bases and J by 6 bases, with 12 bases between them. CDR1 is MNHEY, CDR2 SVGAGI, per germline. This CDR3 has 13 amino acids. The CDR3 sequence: CASSRPGAQPQHF. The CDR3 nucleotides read TGTGCCAGCAGCCGGCCGGGGGCTCAGCCCCAGCATTTT.

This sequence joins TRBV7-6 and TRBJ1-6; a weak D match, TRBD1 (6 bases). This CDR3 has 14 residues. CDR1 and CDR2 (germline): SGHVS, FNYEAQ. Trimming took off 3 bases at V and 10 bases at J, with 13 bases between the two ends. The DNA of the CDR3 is TGTGCCAGCAGCTTCGGCTCCCAGGGGTCACCCCTCCACTTT. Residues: CASSFGSQGSPLHF.